This TCR beta chain was observed in a study of regulatory T cells in long-lasting Graves disease. Time point specified: persistent/refractory GD, antithyroid drugs over 5 years with positive TRAb. Extracted PBMC RNA gave rise to the TCR library. The V end was cut by 7 bases, the J end by 5 bases, with 14 bases between. Per the germline V gene, CDR1 is SGHVS and CDR2 is FNYEAQ. The CDR3 sequence is 13 residues long. Construction of TCR beta libraries relied on iRepertoire HTBI primers and on Arm-PCR targeting CDR3 regions. TCRdb re-called the multiplex PCR reads with MiXCR, one entry per CDR3 protein. The sample consists of about 300,000 distinct CDR3 sequences, roughly a fifth of them appearing once.

This rearrangement joins TRBV7-6 to TRBJ2-5; D is undetermined. The sequence came from a female donor with Graves disease. The sample consisted of peripheral blood mononuclear cells (PBMCs), taken when the disease was refractory, from a patient treated with antithyroid drugs. The CDR3 spells CASTFPTWETQYF. In nucleotides, the CDR3 is TGTGCCAGCACCTTCCCCACCTGGGAGACCCAGTACTTC.